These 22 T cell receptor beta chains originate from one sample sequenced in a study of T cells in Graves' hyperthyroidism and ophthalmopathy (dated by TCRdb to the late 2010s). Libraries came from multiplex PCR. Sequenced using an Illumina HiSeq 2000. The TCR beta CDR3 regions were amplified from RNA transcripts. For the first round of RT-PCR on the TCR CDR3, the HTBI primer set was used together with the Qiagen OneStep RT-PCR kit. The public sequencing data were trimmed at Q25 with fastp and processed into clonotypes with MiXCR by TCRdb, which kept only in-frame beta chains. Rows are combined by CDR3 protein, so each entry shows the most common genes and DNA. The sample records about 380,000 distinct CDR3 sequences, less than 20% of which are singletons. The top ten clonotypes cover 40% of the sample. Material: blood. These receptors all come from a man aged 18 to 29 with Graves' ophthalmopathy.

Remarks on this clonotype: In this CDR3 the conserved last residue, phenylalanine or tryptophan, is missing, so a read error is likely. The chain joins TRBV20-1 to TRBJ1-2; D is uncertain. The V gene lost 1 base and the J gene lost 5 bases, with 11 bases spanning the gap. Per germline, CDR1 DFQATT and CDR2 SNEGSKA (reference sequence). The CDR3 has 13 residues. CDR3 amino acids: CSARGTDHYGYTS. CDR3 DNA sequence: TGCAGTGCTAGAGGAACAGATCATTATGGCTACACCTCC.

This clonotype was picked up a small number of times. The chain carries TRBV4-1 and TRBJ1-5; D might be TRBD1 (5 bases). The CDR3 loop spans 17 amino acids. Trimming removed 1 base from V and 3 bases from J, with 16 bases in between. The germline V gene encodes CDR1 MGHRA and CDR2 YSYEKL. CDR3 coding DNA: TGCGCCAGCAGCCAAGGCCTCTCGGGGGGGGTCAATCAGCCCCAGCATTTT. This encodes CASSQGLSGGVNQPQHF.

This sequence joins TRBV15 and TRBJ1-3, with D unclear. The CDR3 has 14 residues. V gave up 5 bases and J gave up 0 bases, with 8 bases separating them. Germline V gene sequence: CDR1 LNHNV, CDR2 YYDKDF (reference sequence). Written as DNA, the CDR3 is TGTGCCACCAGCGTCGGGGACTCTGGAAACACCATATATTTT. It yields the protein CATSVGDSGNTIYF.

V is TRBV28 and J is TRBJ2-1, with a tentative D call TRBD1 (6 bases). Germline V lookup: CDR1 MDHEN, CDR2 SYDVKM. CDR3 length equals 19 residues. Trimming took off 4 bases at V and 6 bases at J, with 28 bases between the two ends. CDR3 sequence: CASSSTGTPQKIVGNEQFF. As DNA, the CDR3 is TGTGCCAGCAGTTCTACCGGGACACCCCAGAAAATTGTAGGCAATGAGCAGTTCTTC. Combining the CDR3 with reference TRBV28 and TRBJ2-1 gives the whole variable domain DVKVTQSSRYLVKRTGEKVFLECVQDMDHENMFWYRQDPGLGLRLIYFSYDVKMKEKGDIPEGYSVSREKKERFSLILESASTNQTSMYLCASSSTGTPQKIVGNEQFFGPGTRLTVL.

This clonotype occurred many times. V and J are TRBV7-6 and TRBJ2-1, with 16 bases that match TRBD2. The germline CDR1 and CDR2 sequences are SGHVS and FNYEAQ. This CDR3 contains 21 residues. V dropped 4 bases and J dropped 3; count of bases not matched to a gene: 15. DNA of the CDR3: TGTGCCAGCAGCTACCCCCCGGGGGGGACTAGCGGGGGGGCCGACTACAATGAGCAGTTCTTC. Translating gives CASSYPPGGTSGGADYNEQFF.

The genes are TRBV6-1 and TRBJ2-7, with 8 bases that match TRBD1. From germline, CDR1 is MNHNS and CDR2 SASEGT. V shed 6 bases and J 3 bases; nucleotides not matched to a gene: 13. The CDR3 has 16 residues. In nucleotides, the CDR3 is TGTGCCAGCAGACCTTCTAAGGGGACAGGTAACTACGAGCAGTACTTC. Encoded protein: CASRPSKGTGNYEQYF.

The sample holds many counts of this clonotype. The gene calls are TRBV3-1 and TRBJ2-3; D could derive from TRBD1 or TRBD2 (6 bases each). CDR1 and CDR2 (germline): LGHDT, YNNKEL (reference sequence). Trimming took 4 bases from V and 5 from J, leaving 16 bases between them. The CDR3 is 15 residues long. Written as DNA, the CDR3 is TGTGCCAGCAGCCCCACCCGGGGGCGGGGAGATACGCAGTATTTT. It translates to CASSPTRGRGDTQYF.

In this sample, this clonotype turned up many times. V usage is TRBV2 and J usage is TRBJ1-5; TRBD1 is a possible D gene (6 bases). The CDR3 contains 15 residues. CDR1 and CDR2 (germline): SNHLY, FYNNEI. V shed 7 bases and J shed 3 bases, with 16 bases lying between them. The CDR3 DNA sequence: TGTGCCAGCACCTCCCGGGGACAAGCCAATCAGCCCCAGCATTTT. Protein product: CASTSRGQANQPQHF.

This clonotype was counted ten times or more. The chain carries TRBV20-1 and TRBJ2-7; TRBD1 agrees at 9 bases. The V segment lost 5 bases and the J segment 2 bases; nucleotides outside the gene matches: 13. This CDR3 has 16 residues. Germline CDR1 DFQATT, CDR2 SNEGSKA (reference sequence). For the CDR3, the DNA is TGCAGTGCTCAACACCTCACCGGGACAGGGCCCTACGAGCAGTACTTC. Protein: CSAQHLTGTGPYEQYF.

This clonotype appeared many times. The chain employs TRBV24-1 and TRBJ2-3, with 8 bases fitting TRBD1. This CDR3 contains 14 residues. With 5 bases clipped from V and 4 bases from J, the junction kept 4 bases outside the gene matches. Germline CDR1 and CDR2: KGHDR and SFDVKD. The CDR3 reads CATSVQGASDTQYF. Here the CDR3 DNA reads TGTGCCACCAGTGTGCAGGGGGCATCAGATACGCAGTATTTT.

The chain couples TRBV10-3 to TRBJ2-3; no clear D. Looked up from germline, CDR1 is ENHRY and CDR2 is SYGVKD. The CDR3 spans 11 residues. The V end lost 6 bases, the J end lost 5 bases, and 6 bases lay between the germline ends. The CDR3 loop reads CAISFKDTQYF. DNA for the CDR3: TGTGCCATCAGCTTTAAAGATACGCAGTATTTT.

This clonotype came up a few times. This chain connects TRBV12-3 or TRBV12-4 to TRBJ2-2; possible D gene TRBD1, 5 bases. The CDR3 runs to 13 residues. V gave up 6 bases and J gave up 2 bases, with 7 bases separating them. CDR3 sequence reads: CASRDTNTGELFF. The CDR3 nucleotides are TGTGCCAGCAGGGACACCAACACCGGGGAGCTGTTTTTT.

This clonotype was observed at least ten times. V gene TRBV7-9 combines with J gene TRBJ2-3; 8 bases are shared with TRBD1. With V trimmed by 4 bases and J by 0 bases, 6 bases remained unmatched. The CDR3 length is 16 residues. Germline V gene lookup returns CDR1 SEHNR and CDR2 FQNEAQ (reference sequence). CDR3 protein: CASSSPDRVSTDTQYF. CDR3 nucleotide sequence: TGTGCCAGCAGCTCTCCGGACAGGGTTAGCACAGATACGCAGTATTTT.

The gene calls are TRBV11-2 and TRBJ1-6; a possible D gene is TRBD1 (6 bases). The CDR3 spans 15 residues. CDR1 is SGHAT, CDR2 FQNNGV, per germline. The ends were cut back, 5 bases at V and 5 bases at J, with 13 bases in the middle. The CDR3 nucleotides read TGTGCCAGCAGCGCCCGGGACAATGATAATTCACCCCTCCACTTT. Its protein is CASSARDNDNSPLHF. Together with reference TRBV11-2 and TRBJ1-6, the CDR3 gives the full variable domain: EAGVAQSPRYKIIEKRQSVAFWCNPISGHATLYWYQQILGQGPKLLIQFQNNGVVDDSQLPKDRFSAERLKGVDSTLKIQPAKLEDSAVYLCASSARDNDNSPLHFGNGTRLTVT.

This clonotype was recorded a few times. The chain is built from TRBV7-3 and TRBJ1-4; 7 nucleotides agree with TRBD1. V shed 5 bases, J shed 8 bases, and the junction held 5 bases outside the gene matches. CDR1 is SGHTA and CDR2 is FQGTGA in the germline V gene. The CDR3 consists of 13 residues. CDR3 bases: TGTGCCAGCAGCCAGGGGACAGTCGAAAAACTGTTTTTT. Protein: CASSQGTVEKLFF.

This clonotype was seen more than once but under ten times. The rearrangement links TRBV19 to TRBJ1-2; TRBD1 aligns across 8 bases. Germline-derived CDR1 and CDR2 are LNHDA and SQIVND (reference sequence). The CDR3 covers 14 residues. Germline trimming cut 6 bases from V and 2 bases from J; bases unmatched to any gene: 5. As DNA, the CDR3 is TGTGCCAGTAGGACAGGGGAACGGAACTATGGCTACACCTTC. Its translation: CASRTGERNYGYTF.

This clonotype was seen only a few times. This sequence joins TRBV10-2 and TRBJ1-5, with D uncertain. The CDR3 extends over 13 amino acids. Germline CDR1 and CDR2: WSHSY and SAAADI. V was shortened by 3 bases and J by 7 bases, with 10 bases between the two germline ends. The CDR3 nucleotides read TGCGCCAGCAGTGATGGTGGAAAGCAGCCCCAGCATTTT. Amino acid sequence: CASSDGGKQPQHF.

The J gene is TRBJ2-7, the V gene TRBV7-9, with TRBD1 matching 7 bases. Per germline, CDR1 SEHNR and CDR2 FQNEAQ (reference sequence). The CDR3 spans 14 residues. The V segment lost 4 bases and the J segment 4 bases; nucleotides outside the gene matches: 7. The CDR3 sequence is CASSSRGRGYEQYF. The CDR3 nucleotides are TGTGCCAGCAGCTCCAGGGGGAGAGGATACGAGCAGTACTTC.

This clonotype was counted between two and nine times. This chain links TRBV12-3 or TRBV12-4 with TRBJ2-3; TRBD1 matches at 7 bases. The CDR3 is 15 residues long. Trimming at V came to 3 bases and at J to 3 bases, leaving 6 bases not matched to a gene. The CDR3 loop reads CASSFGQGVTDTQYF. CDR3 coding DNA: TGTGCCAGCAGTTTCGGCCAGGGGGTGACAGATACGCAGTATTTT.

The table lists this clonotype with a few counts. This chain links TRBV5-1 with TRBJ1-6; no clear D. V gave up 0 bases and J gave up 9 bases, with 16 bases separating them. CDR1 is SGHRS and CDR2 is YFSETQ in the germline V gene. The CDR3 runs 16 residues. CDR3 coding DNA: TGCGCCAGCAGCTTGGGGGCGGCCGACCTCGGTTCACCCCTCCACTTT. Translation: CASSLGAADLGSPLHF. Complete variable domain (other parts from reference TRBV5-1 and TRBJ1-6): KAGVTQTPRYLIKTRGQQVTLSCSPISGHRSVSWYQQTPGQGLQFLFEYFSETQRNKGNFPGRFSGRQFSNSRSEMNVSTLELGDSALYLCASSLGAADLGSPLHFGNGTRLTVT.

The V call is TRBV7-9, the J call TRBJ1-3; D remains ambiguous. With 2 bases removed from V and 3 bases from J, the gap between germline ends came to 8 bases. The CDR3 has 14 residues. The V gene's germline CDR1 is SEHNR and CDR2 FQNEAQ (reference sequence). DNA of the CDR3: TGTGCCAGCAGCTTACTTATGGTTGGAAACACCATATATTTT. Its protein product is CASSLLMVGNTIYF.

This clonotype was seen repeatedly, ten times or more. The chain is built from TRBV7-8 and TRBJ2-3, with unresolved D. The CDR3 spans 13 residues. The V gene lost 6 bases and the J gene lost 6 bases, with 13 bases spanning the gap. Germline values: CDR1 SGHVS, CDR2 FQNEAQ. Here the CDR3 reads CASRALPRDTQYF. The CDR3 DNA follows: TGTGCCAGCAGGGCACTCCCGCGGGATACGCAGTATTTT.